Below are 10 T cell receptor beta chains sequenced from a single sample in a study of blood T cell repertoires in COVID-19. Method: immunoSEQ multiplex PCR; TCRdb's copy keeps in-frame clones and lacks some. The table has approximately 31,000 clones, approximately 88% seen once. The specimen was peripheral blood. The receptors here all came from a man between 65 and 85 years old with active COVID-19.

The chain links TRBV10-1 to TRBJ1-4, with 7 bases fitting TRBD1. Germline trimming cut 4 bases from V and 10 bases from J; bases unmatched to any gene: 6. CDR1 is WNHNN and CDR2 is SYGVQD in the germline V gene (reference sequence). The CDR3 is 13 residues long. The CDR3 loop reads CASSATGDGKLFF. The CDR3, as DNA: TGCGCCAGCAGTGCTACAGGGGACGGAAAACTGTTTTTT.

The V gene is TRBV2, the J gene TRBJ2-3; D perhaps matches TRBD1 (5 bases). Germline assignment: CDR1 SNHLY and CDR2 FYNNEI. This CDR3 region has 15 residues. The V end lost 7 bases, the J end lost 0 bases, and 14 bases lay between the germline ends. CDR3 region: CASKGWTLSTDTQYF. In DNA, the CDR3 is TGTGCCAGCAAGGGCTGGACACTCAGCACAGATACGCAGTATTTT.

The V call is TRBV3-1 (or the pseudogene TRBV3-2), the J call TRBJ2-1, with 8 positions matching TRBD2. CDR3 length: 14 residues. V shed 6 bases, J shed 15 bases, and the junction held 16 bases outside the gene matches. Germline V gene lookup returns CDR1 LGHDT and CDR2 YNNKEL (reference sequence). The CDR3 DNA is TGTGCCAGCAGGTCCGGACTAGCCTACCCCAACCTGTTCTTC. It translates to CASRSGLAYPNLFF.

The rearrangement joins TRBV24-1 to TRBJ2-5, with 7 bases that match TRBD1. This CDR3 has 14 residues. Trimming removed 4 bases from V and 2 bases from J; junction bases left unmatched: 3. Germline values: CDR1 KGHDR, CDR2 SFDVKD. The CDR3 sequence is CATSEGGRQETQYF. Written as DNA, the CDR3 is TGTGCCACCAGTGAAGGGGGCCGACAAGAGACCCAGTACTTC.

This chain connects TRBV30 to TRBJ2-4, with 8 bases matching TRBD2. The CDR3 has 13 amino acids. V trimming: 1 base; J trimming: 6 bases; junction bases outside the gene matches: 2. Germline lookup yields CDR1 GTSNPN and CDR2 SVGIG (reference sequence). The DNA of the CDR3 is TGTGCCTGGAGTGGCGGGGGGCCAAACATTCAGTACTTC. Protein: CAWSGGGPNIQYF.

CDR3 sequence: CAISERPPRKGQTNTIYF. The CDR3 nucleotides read TGTGCCATCAGTGAGCGGCCCCCGAGGAAGGGACAGACAAACACCATATATTTT. The chain is built from TRBV10-3 and TRBJ1-3; 7 positions match TRBD1. The germline CDR1 and CDR2 sequences are ENHRY and SYGVKD. Germline trimming cut 2 bases from V and 6 bases from J; bases unmatched to any gene: 16. This CDR3 is 18 amino acids long.

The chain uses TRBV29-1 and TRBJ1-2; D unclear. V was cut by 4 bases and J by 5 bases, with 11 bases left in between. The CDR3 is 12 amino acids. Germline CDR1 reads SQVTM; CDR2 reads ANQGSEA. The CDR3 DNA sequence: TGCAGCGTTGGGCTGAGCGGATATGGCTACACCTTC. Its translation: CSVGLSGYGYTF. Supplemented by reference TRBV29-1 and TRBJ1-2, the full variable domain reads SAVISQKPSRDICQRGTSLTIQCQVDSQVTMMFWYRQQPGQSLTLIATANQGSEATYESGFVIDKFPISRPNLTFSTLTVSNMSPEDSSIYLCSVGLSGYGYTFGSGTRLTVV.

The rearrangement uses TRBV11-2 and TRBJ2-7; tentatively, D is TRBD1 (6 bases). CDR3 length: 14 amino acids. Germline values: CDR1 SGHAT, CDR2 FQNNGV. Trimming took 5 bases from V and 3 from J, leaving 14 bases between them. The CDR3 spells CASSPSLDSYEQYF. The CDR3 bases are TGTGCCAGCAGCCCAAGCTTGGACAGCTACGAGCAGTACTTC.

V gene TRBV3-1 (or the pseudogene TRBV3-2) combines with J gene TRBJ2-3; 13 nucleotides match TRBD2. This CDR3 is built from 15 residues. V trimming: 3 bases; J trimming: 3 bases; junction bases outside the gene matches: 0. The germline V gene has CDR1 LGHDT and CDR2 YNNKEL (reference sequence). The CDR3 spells CASSQTSGRTDTQYF. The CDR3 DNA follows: TGTGCCAGCAGCCAGACTAGCGGGAGGACAGATACGCAGTATTTT.

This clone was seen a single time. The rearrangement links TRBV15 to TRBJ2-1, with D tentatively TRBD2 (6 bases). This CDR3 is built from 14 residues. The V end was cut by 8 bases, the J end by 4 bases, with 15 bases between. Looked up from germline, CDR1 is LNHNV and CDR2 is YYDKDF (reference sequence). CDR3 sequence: CATGERRDYNEQFF. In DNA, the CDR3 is TGTGCCACCGGGGAAAGGAGGGATTACAATGAGCAGTTCTTC.